Each of the 13 T cell receptor beta chains below was sequenced from the same sample in a study of cytomegalovirus exposure and HLA in healthy donors. Data came from immunoSEQ multiplex PCR; TCRdb stores just in-frame clones and leaves some out. Here the sample spans approximately 160,000 clones, 91% being singletons. Specimen: PBMCs. The receptors originated from a young woman in good health and CMV-seropositive.

CDR3 region: CAWSTPGVPNTEAFF. CDR3 DNA: TGTGCCTGGAGTACCCCAGGGGTCCCGAACACTGAAGCTTTCTTT. The rearrangement joins TRBV30 to TRBJ1-1; weak D call: TRBD1 (6 bases). Germline values: CDR1 GTSNPN, CDR2 SVGIG (reference sequence). The CDR3 is 15 amino acids. Trimming removed 2 bases from V and 1 base from J, with 14 bases in between.

In this sample, this clone turned up once. V usage is TRBV9 and J usage is TRBJ2-4; 12 nucleotides align to TRBD1. The CDR3 runs 18 residues. The ends lost 4 bases at V and 1 base at J; junction bases unmatched: 9. The V gene's germline CDR1 is SGDLS and CDR2 YYNGEE. CDR3 residues: CASSLGTGGGGAKNIQYF. The CDR3 nucleotides read TGTGCCAGCAGCTTAGGGACAGGGGGCGGCGGGGCCAAAAACATTCAGTACTTC.

The chain employs TRBV28 and TRBJ1-3; the D gene is possibly TRBD1 (6 bases). The germline CDR1 and CDR2 sequences are MDHEN and SYDVKM. Trimming stripped 8 bases from V and 4 bases from J, with 18 bases between. The CDR3 totals 15 residues. The CDR3 sequence is CASGGWGRSGNTIYF. CDR3 bases: TGTGCCAGCGGAGGATGGGGGCGCTCGGGAAACACCATATATTTT.

The V gene is TRBV19, the J gene TRBJ1-2; 9 positions agree with TRBD1. CDR1 and CDR2 from the germline V gene are LNHDA and SQIVND (reference sequence). This CDR3 comprises 15 residues. V lost 4 bases, J lost 7 bases, and 10 bases stayed unmatched. The CDR3 sequence: CASSNPGTGMGGYTF. The CDR3 region has the DNA TGTGCCAGTAGTAACCCCGGGACAGGGATGGGTGGCTACACCTTC.

The chain carries TRBV4-2 and TRBJ2-1, with 10 bases that match TRBD2. The CDR3 consists of 15 residues. Germline V CDR1 and CDR2: LGHNA, YNFKEQ. V gave up 1 base and J gave up 7 bases; unmatched junction bases: 4. The CDR3: CASSQGTSGPNEQFF. DNA of the CDR3: TGTGCCAGCAGCCAAGGGACTAGCGGACCAAATGAGCAGTTCTTC.

The chain couples TRBV28 to TRBJ2-4, with 7 positions matching TRBD2. Unmatched junction bases numbered 3, after V lost 3 bases and J lost 1 base. Per germline, CDR1 MDHEN and CDR2 SYDVKM. The length of the CDR3 is 15 residues. CDR3 in amino acids: CASSFGGSAKNIQYF. The CDR3 coding sequence is TGTGCCAGCAGTTTTGGCGGGAGTGCCAAAAACATTCAGTACTTC.

The chain recombines TRBV5-1 with TRBJ2-7; maybe TRBD1 (5 bases). V lost 0 bases, J lost 4 bases, and 23 bases lay in between. This CDR3 is 18 amino acids long. CDR1 is SGHRS, CDR2 YFSETQ, per germline. The CDR3 here is CASSLGGLGPEFLYEQYF. For the CDR3, the DNA is TGCGCCAGCAGCTTGGGGGGTCTGGGGCCAGAATTTCTTTACGAGCAGTACTTC.

The V gene is TRBV6-6, the J gene TRBJ1-4; 7 positions agree with TRBD1. Germline lookup yields CDR1 MNHNY and CDR2 SVGAGI (reference sequence). The CDR3 sequence is 12 residues long. V gave up 7 bases and J gave up 8 bases; unmatched junction bases: 4. The CDR3 coding sequence is TGTGCCAGCATGACAGGGAGCGAAAAACTGTTTTTT. It yields the protein CASMTGSEKLFF.

The CDR3 region is CASSEGSEGAKTEAFF. Written as DNA, the CDR3 is TGTGCCAGCAGTGAAGGATCCGAAGGGGCAAAGACTGAAGCTTTCTTT. The chain recombines TRBV6-1 with TRBJ1-1; TRBD1 might be the D (5 bases). Germline CDR1 and CDR2: MNHNS and SASEGT. This CDR3 spans 16 amino acids. V was pared by 1 base and J by 5 bases, with 17 bases between.

This clone was seen a handful of times. The rearrangement links TRBV6-6 to TRBJ2-7; 7 bases fit TRBD1. The CDR3 is made up of 15 amino acids. The germline V gene has CDR1 MNHNY and CDR2 SVGAGI (reference sequence). Trimming took 2 bases from V and 4 from J; bases not matched to a gene: 8. For the CDR3, the DNA is TGTGCCAGCAGTTACCTAGGGGGCCCACCTTACGAGCAGTACTTC. It is translated as CASSYLGGPPYEQYF.

Here the CDR3 reads CASSGASPEQYF. The CDR3 bases are TGTGCCAGCAGCGGCGCTAGTCCCGAGCAGTACTTC. The chain links TRBV9 to TRBJ2-7; no firm D call. This CDR3 contains 12 residues. Per germline, CDR1 SGDLS and CDR2 YYNGEE. V was cut by 3 bases and J by 6 bases, with 10 bases left in between.

The chain employs TRBV29-1 and TRBJ2-3; 7 nucleotides line up with TRBD2. Trimming at V came to 4 bases and at J to 5 bases, leaving 9 bases not matched to a gene. The CDR3 totals 14 residues. Germline V lookup: CDR1 SQVTM, CDR2 ANQGSEA. CDR3 DNA: TGCAGCGTTGTCGAAGGGAGGGACCGAGATACGCAGTATTTT. It codes for CSVVEGRDRDTQYF.

The chain joins TRBV4-1 to TRBJ2-3, with D perhaps TRBD2 (6 bases). CDR1 is MGHRA and CDR2 is YSYEKL in the germline V gene. With 4 bases removed from V and 6 bases from J, the gap between germline ends came to 14 bases. CDR3 size: 14 residues. The CDR3 sequence is CASSPDPAGDTQYF. Written as DNA, the CDR3 is TGCGCCAGCAGCCCCGACCCCGCGGGGGATACGCAGTATTTT.